This TCR beta chain was identified during a study of cytomegalovirus exposure and HLA in healthy donors. Across the whole study: The Caucasian-associated ancestry cluster contained about four fifths of the approximately 430 genotyped donors.

V was pared by 2 bases and J by 3 bases, with 10 bases between. CDR1 and CDR2 (germline): MDHEN, SYDVKM. The CDR3 totals 14 residues. Amplification used 60 Vbeta primers and 13 Jbeta primers. Generated by immunoSEQ multiplex PCR, the TCRdb table keeps only in-frame clones and is missing some. Of roughly 110,000 clones in the sample, 70% to 80% were seen once. This clone was recorded a few times. Its target is not known. Findings and limits, study-wide: Excluded were some V segments that proved indistinguishable, including TRBV6-2 and TRBV6-3.

Sequencing used PBMCs. The TCR comes from a boy between 10 and 17 years old in good health and CMV-seronegative. The chain is built from TRBV28 and TRBJ1-2; tentatively, D is TRBD1 (5 bases). CDR3 residues: CASSLAGVYYGYTF. CDR3 in DNA: TGTGCCAGCAGTTTAGCGGGGGTTTACTATGGCTACACCTTC.